This TCR beta chain stems from a study of T cell clonality in common variable immunodeficiency. Overall study findings and caveats: Fewer TCRbeta clones were shared among CVID subjects than controls.

This clone was detected ten times or more. Its antigen is unidentified. With the read ending 3 residues before the CDR3 end, the germline J gene is used to fill in that end. Germline loops: CDR1 ENHRY, CDR2 SYGVKD. J was trimmed by 0 bases and V by 0 bases; bases with no gene match: 7. The CDR3 runs 18 residues. TCRdb's copy holds only in-frame clones and misses some; the assay was immunoSEQ multiplex PCR. The sample holds tens of thousands of clones, and no clone turns up only once. This clonotype originated in a person between 18 and 75 years old in good health. Sequenced sample: peripheral blood mononuclear cells. The chain combines TRBV10-3 with TRBJ2-2, with 7 bases matching TRBD1. The CDR3 DNA, read in part, is TGTGCCATCAGTGAGTCGTCGGCCGGGACAGCGAACACCGGGGAG. This sequence encodes CAISESSAGTANTGE. The CDR3, in full, reads CAISESSAGTANTGELFF.